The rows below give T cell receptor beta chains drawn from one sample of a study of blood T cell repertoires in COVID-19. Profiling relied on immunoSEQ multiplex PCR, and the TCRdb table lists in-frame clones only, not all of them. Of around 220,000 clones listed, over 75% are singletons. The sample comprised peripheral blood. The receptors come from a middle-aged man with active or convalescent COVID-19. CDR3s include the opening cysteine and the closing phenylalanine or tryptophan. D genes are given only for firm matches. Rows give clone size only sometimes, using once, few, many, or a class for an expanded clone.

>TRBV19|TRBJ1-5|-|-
TGTGCCAGTAGCCCCCACGGGGGTCGGGACCAGCCCCAGCATTTT
CASSPHGGRDQPQHF
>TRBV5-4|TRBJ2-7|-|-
TGTGCCAGCAGCCCCCAGGACAGTGCAGGGCAGTACTTC
CASSPQDSAGQYF
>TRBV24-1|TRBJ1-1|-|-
TGTGCCACCAGTGATTCCGACAGGTTTTTCTTT
CATSDSDRFFF
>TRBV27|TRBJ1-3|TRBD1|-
TGTGCCAGCAGTTTAAAACGCATCGGACAGGGGGGTTCTGGAAACACCATATATTTT
CASSLKRIGQGGSGNTIYF
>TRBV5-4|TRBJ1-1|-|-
TGTGCCAGCAGCTTGGGTGAATCCGGGGCGACTAGAGCTTTCTTT
CASSLGESGATRAFF
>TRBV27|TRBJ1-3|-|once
TGTGCCAGCAGTTTGGGCAGGGTAGGAAACACCATATATTTT
CASSLGRVGNTIYF
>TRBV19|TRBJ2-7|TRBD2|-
TGTGCCAGTAAGCTAGCGGGAGGGGTCACCTCCTACGAGCAGTACTTC
CASKLAGGVTSYEQYF
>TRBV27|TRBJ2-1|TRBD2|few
TGTGCCAGCAGTCCGGGACTAGCGGGAGTTGGGGATGAGCAGTTCTTC
CASSPGLAGVGDEQFF
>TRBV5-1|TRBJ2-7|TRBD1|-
TGCGCCAGCAGCTTGGGGACAGGGAAAGGTGATCAGCAGTACTTC
CASSLGTGKGDQQYF
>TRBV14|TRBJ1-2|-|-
TGTGCCAGCAGCCTTCGGATCGGGGATGGCTACACCTTC
CASSLRIGDGYTF
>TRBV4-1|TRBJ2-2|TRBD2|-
TGCGCCAGCAGCCAAGCGCCAGCGGGGTTGTTGTGGACCGGGGAGCTGTTTTTT
CASSQAPAGLLWTGELFF
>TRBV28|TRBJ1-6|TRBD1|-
TGTGCCAGCAGTTTATTAAAAATCGGGACAGGGTCAGTTTCACCCCTCCACTTT
CASSLLKIGTGSVSPLHF
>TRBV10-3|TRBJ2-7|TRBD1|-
TGTGCCATCAGTGAGCCCTGGACAGGGTATTCCTACGAGCAGTACTTC
CAISEPWTGYSYEQYF
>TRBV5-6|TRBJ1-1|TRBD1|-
TGTGCCAGCAGCCCTTATAGACAGGGAGGAACTGAAGCTTTCTTT
CASSPYRQGGTEAFF
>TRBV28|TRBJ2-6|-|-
TGTGCCAGCCTCGGGGTCTCTGGGGCCAACGTCCTGACTTTC
CASLGVSGANVLTF
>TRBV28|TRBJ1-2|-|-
TGTGCCAGCAGGGGGGGAGGGCAACCTGGCTACACCTTC
CASRGGGQPGYTF
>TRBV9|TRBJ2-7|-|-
TGTGCCAGCAGCCCGGAGGGGGGGCGTAACGAGCAGTACTTC
CASSPEGGRNEQYF
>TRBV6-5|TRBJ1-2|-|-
TGTGCCAGCAGTCAGCGAGCCGCCTCTGGCTACACCTTC
CASSQRAASGYTF
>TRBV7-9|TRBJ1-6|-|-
TGTGCCAGCACCGTGCATTACGAGGCCGAGAATTCACCCCTCCACTTT
CASTVHYEAENSPLHF
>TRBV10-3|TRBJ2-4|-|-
TGTGCCATCAGTGTAGCGGAGAAAAACATTCAGTACTTC
CAISVAEKNIQYF
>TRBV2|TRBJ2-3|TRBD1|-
TGTGCCAGCAGTGAACAGACAGGGGGCACAGATACGCAGTATTTT
CASSEQTGGTDTQYF
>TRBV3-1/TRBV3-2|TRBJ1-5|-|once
TGTGCCAGCAGCTATTTCGGCAATCAGCCCCAGCATTTT
CASSYFGNQPQHF
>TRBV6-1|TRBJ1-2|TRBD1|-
TGTGCCAGCAGTGAAGCTGGCTACCTAGGACAGGCTAACTATGGCTACACCTTC
CASSEAGYLGQANYGYTF
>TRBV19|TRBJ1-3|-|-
TGTGCCAGTAGTATCTGGGCAGGGACTGGAAACACCATATATTTT
CASSIWAGTGNTIYF
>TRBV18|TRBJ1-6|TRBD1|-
TGTGCCAGCTCCCCGACAGGGGGCGATTCACCCCTCCACTTT
CASSPTGGDSPLHF
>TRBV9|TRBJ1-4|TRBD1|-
TGTGCCAGCAGCCCACACTCCGGGACAGGGATTGAAAAACTGTTTTTT
CASSPHSGTGIEKLFF
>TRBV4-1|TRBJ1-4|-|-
TGCGCCAGCAGCCAAGAATATTCCCCACATTTTAATGAAAAACTGTTTTTT
CASSQEYSPHFNEKLFF
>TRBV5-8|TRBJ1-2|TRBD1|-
TGTGCCAGCAGCCCTCGTTACTGGACAGGCTATGGCTACACCTTC
CASSPRYWTGYGYTF
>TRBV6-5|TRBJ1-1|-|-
TGTGCCAGCAGACCTAGGACACCTGCAAACACTGAAGCTTTCTTT
CASRPRTPANTEAFF